The present T cell receptor (beta chain) was sequenced within a study of beta chain features in type 1 diabetes. Study-level background: In all, more than 90,000,000 sorted cells from all samples were analyzed.

Sorting based on CD45RO/CCR7/CD25/CD127/CD95/CD27 separated CD4+ naive, central memory, regulatory and stem cell-like memory cells. CDR1 is SGHTA and CDR2 is FQGNSA in the germline V gene. The trim removed 5 bases at V and 7 bases at J, leaving 9 bases unmatched. The length of the CDR3 is 17 residues. TCRB transcripts that were expressed got sequenced, as all of the isolated RNA had been reverse transcribed. Naive, central memory and regulatory T cell samples averaged around 3.9 million reads. Sequencing was performed with immunoSEQ multiplex PCR; in TCRdb, only in-frame clones are kept and a portion is missing. The profile shows about 210,000 clones, 9.5% to 13% of them singletons. The table lists this clone with a few counts. Its antigen is undetermined. Study-wide points: The naive, central memory and Treg TCRB repertoires showed an apparent similarity that was greater among patients than among healthy donors.

The sample was central memory CD4+ T cells from blood. The receptor's source is a man aged 18 to 35 in good health. The chain joins TRBV7-2 to TRBJ2-4; 15 positions match TRBD2. DNA for the CDR3: TGTGCCAGCAGCACGCGAGGACTAGCGGGAGGGCCGAACATTCAGTACTTC. It yields the protein CASSTRGLAGGPNIQYF.